The 11 T cell receptor beta chains below were found in one sample sequenced in a study of T cell responses to AZD1222 COVID-19 vaccine. Some clones are missing from TCRdb's copy, which holds only in-frame ones; the method was immunoSEQ multiplex PCR. The sample yields 65,000 to 90,000 clones, approximately 90% seen once. Sequenced material: peripheral blood, taken 28 days after the second AZD1222 dose. These receptors were collected from an adult who received the AZD1222 COVID-19 vaccine.

The CDR3: CASSHDPNAPPRFF. The CDR3 coding sequence is TGTGCCAGCAGCCATGACCCGAACGCCCCCCCCAGGTTCTTC. The chain has TRBV14 and TRBJ2-1, with no clear D. V lost 3 bases, J lost 15 bases, and 21 bases lay in between. The CDR3 runs 14 residues. Per the germline V gene, CDR1 is SGHDN and CDR2 is FVKESK.

The V gene is TRBV5-8, the J gene TRBJ2-3; D assignment may be TRBD1 or TRBD2 (5 bases each). Germline V lookup: CDR1 SGHTS, CDR2 YDEGEE. This CDR3 spans 16 amino acids. V lost 4 bases, J lost 0 bases, and 15 bases lay in between. CDR3 sequence (DNA): TGTGCCAGCAGCCCCGAGGGAACAGGAAGCACAGATACGCAGTATTTT. Protein sequence: CASSPEGTGSTDTQYF.

CDR3: CASSQGWGKVSNEQFF. CDR3 DNA sequence: TGTGCCAGCAGCCAAGGGTGGGGAAAGGTGTCTAATGAGCAGTTCTTC. The rearrangement joins TRBV14 to TRBJ2-1; D gene ambiguous. This CDR3 comprises 16 residues. CDR1 is SGHDN and CDR2 is FVKESK in the germline V gene. V was pared by 1 base and J by 7 bases, with 17 bases between. Filled out from reference TRBV14 and TRBJ2-1, the complete variable domain reads EAGVTQFPSHSVIEKGQTVTLRCDPISGHDNLYWYRRVMGKEIKFLLHFVKESKQDESGMPNNRFLAERTGGTYSTLKVQPAELEDSGVYFCASSQGWGKVSNEQFFGPGTRLTVL.

J is TRBJ1-2 and V is TRBV19; no clear D gene. Germline CDR1 reads LNHDA; CDR2 reads SQIVND (reference sequence). Trimming left V 7 bases short and J 6 bases short, with 15 bases between. This CDR3 spans 13 amino acids. The CDR3 DNA reads TGTGCCAGTACCCTATGGAGAGGCGATGGCTACACCTTC. Translated: CASTLWRGDGYTF.

This chain joins TRBV7-9 and TRBJ2-7; 15 bases fit TRBD2. CDR3 length: 17 residues. J lost 1 base, V lost 7 bases, and 8 bases had no gene match. Germline V CDR1 and CDR2: SEHNR, FQNEAQ (reference sequence). The CDR3 is CASTPPGTSGRSYEQYF. The CDR3 nucleotides are TGTGCCAGCACCCCGCCCGGGACTAGCGGGAGGTCCTACGAGCAGTACTTC.

The gene calls are TRBV18 and TRBJ2-6, with 12 nucleotides matching TRBD2. The CDR3 length is 22 residues. The J segment lost 0 bases and the V segment lost 2 bases, leaving 14 bases of the junction unmatched. CDR1 is KGHSH and CDR2 is LQKENI in the germline V gene. CDR3 nucleotides: TGTGCCAGCTCACCATACTCTACACCGGGACTAGCGGGTAACTCTGGGGCCAACGTCCTGACTTTC. Residues: CASSPYSTPGLAGNSGANVLTF.

This sequence joins TRBV18 and TRBJ2-7; 10 bases line up with TRBD2. Germline assignment: CDR1 KGHSH and CDR2 LQKENI. This CDR3 has 15 residues. The trim removed 3 bases at V and 1 base at J, leaving 3 bases unmatched. The CDR3 nucleotides read TGTGCCAGCTCACCGAGCGGGAGGGGGTCCTACGAGCAGTACTTC. This translates into CASSPSGRGSYEQYF.

The chain links TRBV5-6 to TRBJ1-1; TRBD1 agrees at 7 bases. CDR1 is SGHDT and CDR2 is YYEEEE in the germline V gene. Trimming at V came to 0 bases and at J to 4 bases, leaving 12 bases not matched to a gene. The CDR3 loop spans 17 amino acids. The CDR3 protein is CASSLVGGAFGGTEAFF. CDR3 DNA: TGTGCCAGCAGCTTGGTAGGGGGCGCATTCGGAGGCACTGAAGCTTTCTTT.

The chain recombines TRBV28 with TRBJ2-7; D might be TRBD2 (6 bases). This CDR3 region has 13 residues. The V end lost 4 bases, the J end lost 2 bases, and 9 bases lay between the germline ends. CDR1 is MDHEN and CDR2 is SYDVKM in the germline V gene. DNA for the CDR3: TGTGCCAGCAGTTGGGGGACTCCCTACGAGCAGTACTTC. This translates into CASSWGTPYEQYF.

The chain is built from TRBV2 and TRBJ2-1, with TRBD2 matching over 10 bases. The J segment lost 7 bases and the V segment lost 4 bases, leaving 16 bases of the junction unmatched. Germline V gives CDR1 SNHLY, CDR2 FYNNEI. There are 18 residues in the CDR3. The CDR3 region is CASSAGLLSSGSRNEQFF. The DNA for the CDR3 is TGTGCCAGCAGTGCCGGATTACTGTCTAGCGGGAGTAGGAATGAGCAGTTCTTC. Variable domain in full (rest from reference TRBV2 and TRBJ2-1): EPEVTQTPSHQVTQMGQEVILRCVPISNHLYFYWYRQILGQKVEFLVSFYNNEISEKSEIFDDQFSVERPDGSNFTLKIRSTKLEDSAMYFCASSAGLLSSGSRNEQFFGPGTRLTVL.

CDR3 protein: CASSEGQYYGYTF. Written as DNA, the CDR3 is TGTGCCAGCAGTGAGGGGCAGTACTATGGCTACACCTTC. The genes are TRBV2 and TRBJ1-2, with D possibly being TRBD1 (5 bases). Germline V lookup: CDR1 SNHLY, CDR2 FYNNEI. Trimming took off 3 bases at V and 3 bases at J, with 8 bases between the two ends. The CDR3 totals 13 residues. The whole variable domain, filled in from reference TRBV2 and TRBJ1-2, reads EPEVTQTPSHQVTQMGQEVILRCVPISNHLYFYWYRQILGQKVEFLVSFYNNEISEKSEIFDDQFSVERPDGSNFTLKIRSTKLEDSAMYFCASSEGQYYGYTFGSGTRLTVV.